Below, one TCR beta chain is given with its context. Its specificity is unknown. Compared with germline, one end of the junction differs, possibly owing to a read error. This sample was taken from a study of tumor and adjacent non-tumor tissue in lung cancer. On the study more broadly: Patients were aged roughly 31 to 76, 9 to 10 men and a handful of women, stage I to III.

Findings and limits, study-wide: Patients with more diverse tumor TCRs had worse survival. Compared with tumor, normal lung showed significantly lower TCR diversity. Tumor repertoires had a smaller top 100 clone share than normal lung.

Three rounds of nested PCR, following a modified ARM-PCR protocol, produced the TCRbeta library. TCRdb reprocessed the multiplex PCR reads with MiXCR, giving one entry per CDR3 protein. The sample carries about 50,000 distinct CDR3 sequences, 70% to 80% recorded once. RNA was extracted from bulk tissue without any cell sorting. This non-tumor lung sample came from over 3 cm beyond the tumor edge. This clonotype was sampled from a woman aged 60-70 years with non-small cell lung cancer. Sequenced: distant non-tumor lung tissue.

The CDR3 here is CANSEWAGAAETQYF. As DNA, the CDR3 is TGTGCCAACAGTGAATGGGCAGGGGCGGCAGAGACCCAGTATTTC. The genes are TRBV6-1 and TRBJ2-5; weak D call: TRBD1 (6 bases). Germline V lookup: CDR1 MNHNS, CDR2 SASEGT. The CDR3 has 15 residues.